Shown below are 16 T cell receptor beta chains from a single sample sequenced in a study of T cells in Graves' hyperthyroidism and ophthalmopathy. Template material for amplifying TCR beta CDR3 regions consisted of RNA transcripts. First-round RT-PCR with HTBI primers amplified the TCR CDR3 region. Using its own MiXCR run on the multiplex PCR reads, TCRdb lists one record per CDR3 protein. The table lists hundreds of thousands of distinct CDR3 sequences, roughly a sixth of them singletons. The sequenced sample consisted of blood. All receptors come from a woman aged 50 to 60 with Graves' hyperthyroidism that later progressed to Graves' ophthalmopathy.

This clonotype appeared a few times. CDR3 DNA sequence: TGTGCCAGCTCCTCAAGGGGGGCCCCGAGAACCGGGGAGCTGTTTTTT. Translated: CASSSRGAPRTGELFF. V usage is TRBV12-3 or TRBV12-4 and J usage is TRBJ2-2, with D tentatively TRBD1 or TRBD2 (6 bases each). CDR3 length: 16 residues. V was shortened by 8 bases and J by 5 bases, with 21 bases between the two germline ends.

This clonotype was observed at least ten times. The chain couples TRBV10-3 to TRBJ2-7, with D perhaps matching TRBD1 or TRBD2 (5 bases each). V was clipped by 2 bases and J by 0 bases, with 14 bases between them. Germline V gene sequence: CDR1 ENHRY, CDR2 SYGVKD. This CDR3 has 16 residues. Written as DNA, the CDR3 is TGTGCCATCAGTGAGGGGACGGGGTACACCTCCTACGAGCAGTACTTC. Translated, it gives CAISEGTGYTSYEQYF.

This clonotype has a handful of counts. CDR3 bases: TGTGCCAGCAGCCATCCTCGACAGGGAATGAACACTGAAGCTTTCTTT. Translating gives CASSHPRQGMNTEAFF. The chain uses TRBV14 and TRBJ1-1, with TRBD1 identical over 7 bases. V trimming: 3 bases; J trimming: 0 bases; junction bases outside the gene matches: 7. This CDR3 spans 16 amino acids. Germline V CDR1 and CDR2: SGHDN, FVKESK.

Many counts were recorded for this clonotype. This chain connects TRBV2 to TRBJ2-3; D not certain. The CDR3 is 12 amino acids. Germline assignment: CDR1 SNHLY and CDR2 FYNNEI. Trimming shortened V by 8 bases and J by 2 bases, and 8 bases separated the two germline ends. CDR3 coding DNA: TGTGCCAGCGGCTACTACACAGATACGCAGTATTTT. Residues: CASGYYTDTQYF.

The chain couples TRBV5-1 to TRBJ2-5, with D perhaps TRBD1 or TRBD2 (5 bases each). Germline V gene data show CDR1 as SGHRS and CDR2 as YFSETQ. The CDR3 has 16 residues. Trimming pared 6 bases from V and 2 bases from J, leaving 20 bases between. The CDR3 sequence is CASTRTGASDQETQYF. As DNA, the CDR3 is TGCGCCAGCACTCGGACTGGGGCTAGTGATCAAGAGACCCAGTACTTC. The full variable domain, completed using reference TRBV5-1 and TRBJ2-5, is KAGVTQTPRYLIKTRGQQVTLSCSPISGHRSVSWYQQTPGQGLQFLFEYFSETQRNKGNFPGRFSGRQFSNSRSEMNVSTLELGDSALYLCASTRTGASDQETQYFGPGTRLLVL.

At least ten counts were recorded for this clonotype. V usage is TRBV20-1 and J usage is TRBJ2-7; TRBD1 matches 9 bases. This CDR3 has 12 residues. Germline V gene lookup returns CDR1 DFQATT and CDR2 SNEGSKA (reference sequence). The ends lost 6 bases at V and 5 bases at J; junction bases unmatched: 5. The chain's CDR3 is CSANRGRNEQYF. The CDR3 bases are TGCAGTGCGAACAGGGGGCGGAACGAGCAGTACTTC.

This clonotype was counted between two and nine times. This chain joins TRBV6-1 and TRBJ2-5; no clear D gene. Trimming cost V 7 bases and J 2 bases, with 11 bases left between them. Per the germline V gene, CDR1 is MNHNS and CDR2 is SASEGT. The CDR3 is made up of 13 amino acids. The CDR3 region has the DNA TGTGCCAGCACGTTTTCAAGGCAAGAGACCCAGTACTTC. Protein: CASTFSRQETQYF.

The chain recombines TRBV6-5 with TRBJ2-5, with 10 bases fitting TRBD1. Germline V gene lookup returns CDR1 MNHEY and CDR2 SVGAGI. The CDR3 covers 15 residues. Trimming took 3 bases from V and 5 from J; bases not matched to a gene: 6. Here the CDR3 DNA reads TGTGCCAGCAGTTATGGGACAGGGGCGGAGGAGACCCAGTACTTC. This sequence encodes CASSYGTGAEETQYF.

V gene TRBV12-3 or TRBV12-4 combines with J gene TRBJ1-2; TRBD1 matches 7 bases. The CDR3 is made up of 14 amino acids. J gave up 2 bases and V 7 bases, and 7 bases lay outside the gene matches. In DNA, the CDR3 is TGTGCCAGCACCTCCGTGGGACAGAACTATGGCTACACCTTC. Protein sequence: CASTSVGQNYGYTF.

This clonotype was detected many times. The chain recombines TRBV12-3 or TRBV12-4 with TRBJ2-7, with a possible D match to TRBD1 (5 bases). The CDR3 is 14 amino acids. Trimming took off 3 bases at V and 2 bases at J, with 11 bases between the two ends. CDR3 nucleotide sequence: TGTGCCAGCAGTTTGTCCAGGGCCCCCTACGAGCAGTACTTC. As protein: CASSLSRAPYEQYF.

This clonotype was detected ten times or more. The V gene is TRBV3-1, the J gene TRBJ1-1; no reliable D call. The CDR3 runs 14 residues. Germline loops: CDR1 LGHDT, CDR2 YNNKEL (reference sequence). V dropped 0 bases and J dropped 1 base, with 6 bases sitting between them. The CDR3 region has the DNA TGTGCCAGCAGCCAAGAGTCCAGGAACACTGAAGCTTTCTTT. It is translated as CASSQESRNTEAFF.

This clonotype was picked up many times. J is TRBJ1-1 and V is TRBV7-9; 7 positions match TRBD1. The J segment lost 5 bases and the V segment lost 2 bases, leaving 11 bases of the junction unmatched. Germline loops: CDR1 SEHNR, CDR2 FQNEAQ (reference sequence). The CDR3 is made up of 16 amino acids. The CDR3 protein is CASSLNSIQGMTEAFF. The CDR3 DNA sequence: TGTGCCAGCAGCTTAAACAGCATACAGGGGATGACTGAAGCTTTCTTT.

The chain couples TRBV6-2 or TRBV6-3 to TRBJ2-7; D is perhaps TRBD1 (6 bases). CDR3 length: 14 amino acids. Per the germline V gene, CDR1 is MNHEY and CDR2 is SVGEGT. V lost 0 bases to trimming and J lost 3 bases, with 9 bases between them. The DNA of the CDR3 is TGTGCCAGCAGTTACTCCGGCAGGGGCTACGAGCAGTACTTC. Amino acid sequence: CASSYSGRGYEQYF.

The sample holds a few counts of this clonotype. This sequence joins TRBV6-2 or TRBV6-3 and TRBJ1-6, with D hard to call. The V end was cut by 2 bases, the J end by 7 bases, with 18 bases between. Looked up from germline, CDR1 is MNHEY and CDR2 is SVGEGT. This CDR3 has 17 residues. CDR3 protein: CASSYGQSGEWNSPLHF. For the CDR3, the DNA is TGTGCCAGCAGTTACGGGCAGTCGGGCGAATGGAATTCACCCCTCCACTTT.

The sample holds a few counts of this clonotype. J is TRBJ1-1 and V is TRBV7-8, with 7 bases fitting TRBD1. This CDR3 region has 14 residues. V shed 5 bases, J shed 3 bases, and the junction held 6 bases outside the gene matches. The germline gives CDR1 SGHVS, CDR2 FQNEAQ. The CDR3 coding sequence is TGTGCCAGCAGCCCAGACAGGGTCCACACTGAAGCTTTCTTT. Translating it yields CASSPDRVHTEAFF.

This chain links TRBV3-1 with TRBJ1-6, with D perhaps TRBD1 (5 bases). Trimming removed 3 bases at V and 10 bases at J, with 16 bases between. This CDR3 has 15 residues. Germline V gene sequence: CDR1 LGHDT, CDR2 YNNKEL (reference sequence). The CDR3 DNA follows: TGTGCCAGCAGCCAGGGACGGGATGGGAGGTCACCCCTCCACTTT. It specifies CASSQGRDGRSPLHF.